This TCR beta chain was captured by sequencing in a study of T cell repertoires in cytomegalovirus infection. Study-wide context: Matching HLA type, along with CMV infection, was indicated by public TCR beta signatures. General study findings and limits: Across the ex vivo response, the dominant clonotypes were HLA-C-restricted CMV-specific TCR beta clonotypes.

TCRdb passed the reads through MiXCR, listing each CDR3 protein once. Altogether a few hundred thousand distinct CDR3 sequences are present, 42% being singletons, with the ten largest covering about two fifths. Of note for this clonotype: Its target is unknown.

The CDR3 extends over 12 amino acids. Germline V gene data show CDR1 as MDHEN and CDR2 as SYDVKM. Trimming pared 3 bases from V and 7 bases from J, leaving 6 bases between. The receptor was derived from a human donor in good health (CMV status not recorded). Some clones in this sample may be carry-over from other donors' samples. The V and J genes are TRBV28 and TRBJ2-2, with D hard to call. This sample comprised cultured PBMCs, obtained from culture after CMV antigen stimulation. The CDR3 DNA sequence: TGTGCCAGCAGTTTGACCCGCGGGGAGCTGTTTTTT. Encoded protein: CASSLTRGELFF.